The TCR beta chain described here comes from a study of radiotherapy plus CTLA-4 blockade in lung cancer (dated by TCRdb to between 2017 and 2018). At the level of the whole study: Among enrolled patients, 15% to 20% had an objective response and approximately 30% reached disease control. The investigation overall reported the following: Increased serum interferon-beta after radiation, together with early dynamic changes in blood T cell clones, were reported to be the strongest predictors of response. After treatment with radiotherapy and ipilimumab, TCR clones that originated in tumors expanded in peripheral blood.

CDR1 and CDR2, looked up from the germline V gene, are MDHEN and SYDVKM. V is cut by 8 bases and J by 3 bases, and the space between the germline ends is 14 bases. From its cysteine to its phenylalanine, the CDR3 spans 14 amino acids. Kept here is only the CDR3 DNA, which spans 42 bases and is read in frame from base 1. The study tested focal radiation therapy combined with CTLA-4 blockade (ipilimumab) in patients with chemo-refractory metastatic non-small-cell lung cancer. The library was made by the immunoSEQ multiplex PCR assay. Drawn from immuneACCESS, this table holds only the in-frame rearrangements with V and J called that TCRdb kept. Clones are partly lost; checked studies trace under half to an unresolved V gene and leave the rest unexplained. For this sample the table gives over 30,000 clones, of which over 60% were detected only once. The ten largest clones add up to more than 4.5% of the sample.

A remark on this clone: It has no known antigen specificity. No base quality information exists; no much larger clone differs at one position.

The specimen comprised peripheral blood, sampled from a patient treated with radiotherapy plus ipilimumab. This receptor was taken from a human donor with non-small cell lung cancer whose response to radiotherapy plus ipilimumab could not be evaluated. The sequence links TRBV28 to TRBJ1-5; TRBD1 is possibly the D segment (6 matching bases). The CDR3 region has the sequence CASPLGQYNQPQHF. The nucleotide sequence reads TGTGCCAGCCCCCTCGGACAGTACAATCAGCCCCAGCATTTT.